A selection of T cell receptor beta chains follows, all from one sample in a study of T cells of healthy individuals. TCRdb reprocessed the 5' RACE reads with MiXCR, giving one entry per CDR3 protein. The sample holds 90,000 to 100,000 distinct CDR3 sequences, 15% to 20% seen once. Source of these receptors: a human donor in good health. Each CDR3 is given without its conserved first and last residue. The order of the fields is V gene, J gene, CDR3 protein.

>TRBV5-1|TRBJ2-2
ASSAGGASTTGELF
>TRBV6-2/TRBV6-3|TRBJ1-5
ASTKGGDRGERQPQH
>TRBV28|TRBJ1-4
ASRGTGSNEKLF
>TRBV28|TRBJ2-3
ASRVYGDTQY
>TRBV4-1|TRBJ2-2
ASSHHLGQSNTGELF
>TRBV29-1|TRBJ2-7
SVGRSPGTDFYEQY
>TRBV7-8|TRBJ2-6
ASSRRDRVISGANVLT
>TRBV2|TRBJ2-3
ASPLAGSTDAQY
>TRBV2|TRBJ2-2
ASSYTEGGELF
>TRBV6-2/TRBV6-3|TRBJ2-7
ASRTQYEQY
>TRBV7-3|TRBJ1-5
ASSSDSNQPQH
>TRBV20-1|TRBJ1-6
SARPQGGSPSSYNSPLH
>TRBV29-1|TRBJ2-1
SVEERPYEQF
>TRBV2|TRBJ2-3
ASSGQTGSTQY
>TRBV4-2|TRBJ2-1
ASSQGGLGTWF
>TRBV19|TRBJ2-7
ASRERFPPYEQY
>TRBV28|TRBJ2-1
ASSLAGTLNNEQF
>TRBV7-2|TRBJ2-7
ASSHRTGPTYEQY
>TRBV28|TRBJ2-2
ASSLSAGKSPGELF
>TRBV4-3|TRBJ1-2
ASSQGQGSNYGYT